Below are 27 T cell receptor beta chains sequenced from a single sample in a study of blood T cells in healthy people across ages. The authors ran a second PCR of roughly 6 to 12 cycles using a sample-barcoded 5' primer and a J-beta primer mix. A single record per CDR3 protein comes from TCRdb applying MiXCR to the 5' RACE reads. This table holds approximately 810,000 distinct CDR3 sequences, around 30% found once. What was sequenced was blood. The source of these receptors is a woman at least 80 years old in good health.

In its sample, this clonotype was seen once. The chain links TRBV6-2 or TRBV6-3 to TRBJ1-1; D not resolved. Germline lookup yields CDR1 MNHEY and CDR2 SVGEGT. V dropped 2 bases and J dropped 2 bases, with 12 bases sitting between them. This CDR3 region has 15 residues. This chain's CDR3 is CASSYSGRPNTEAFF. The DNA for the CDR3 is TGTGCCAGCAGTTACAGCGGACGCCCAAACACTGAAGCTTTCTTT.

This clonotype occurred a few times. V and J are TRBV7-9 and TRBJ2-2; D is unclear. This CDR3 has 16 residues. V was clipped by 1 base and J by 1 base, with 10 bases between them. Germline V CDR1 and CDR2: SEHNR, FQNEAQ (reference sequence). The CDR3 DNA follows: TGTGCCAGCAGCTTAGTCGGTAGGAAGAACACCGGGGAGCTGTTTTTT. Its protein product is CASSLVGRKNTGELFF.

Details on this clonotype: A much more abundant neighbour one base away suggests this may be a read error. The J gene is TRBJ1-2, the V gene TRBV7-2; the D is unclear. Germline CDR1 is SGHTA and CDR2 is FQGNSA. The CDR3 is made up of 15 amino acids. Trimming removed 0 bases from V and 0 bases from J, with 8 bases in between. The CDR3 spells CTSSLAGVANYGYTF. Here the CDR3 DNA reads TGTACCAGCAGCTTAGCGGGAGTAGCTAACTATGGCTACACCTTC. Full variable domain (outside the CDR3, taken from reference TRBV7-2 and TRBJ1-2): GAGVSQSPSNKVTEKGKDVELRCDPISGHTALYWYRQSLGQGLEFLIYFQGNSAPDKSGLPSDRFSAERTGGSVSTLTIQRTQQEDSAVYLCTSSLAGVANYGYTFGSGTRLTVV.

This clonotype was observed at least ten times. The chain uses TRBV30 and TRBJ2-3; tentative D call: TRBD2 (5 bases). The CDR3 totals 14 residues. The V end lost 7 bases, the J end lost 6 bases, and 20 bases lay between the germline ends. CDR1 and CDR2 from the germline V gene are GTSNPN and SVGIG (reference sequence). In DNA, the CDR3 is TGTGCCTACCGCCTATGGCGTCGAGGGGATACGCAGTATTTT. This encodes CAYRLWRRGDTQYF.

The rearrangement links TRBV28 to TRBJ2-2; TRBD1 matches 8 bases. V shed 4 bases and J 3 bases; nucleotides not matched to a gene: 7. The germline V gene has CDR1 MDHEN and CDR2 SYDVKM. The CDR3 covers 16 residues. This CDR3 is CASSWGQAPDTGELFF. CDR3 coding DNA: TGTGCCAGCAGTTGGGGACAGGCCCCCGACACCGGGGAGCTGTTTTTT.

This clonotype was counted a single time. Given a much more abundant clone one base away, this may be a read error. The chain links TRBV7-6 to TRBJ2-5; D is tentatively TRBD1 or TRBD2 (5 bases each). Germline CDR1 and CDR2: SGHVS and FNYEAQ. The CDR3 runs to 15 residues. CDR3 sequence (DNA): TGTGCCTGCAGCTTAAAATCGGGACGTCAAGAGACCCAGTACTTC. Translation: CACSLKSGRQETQYF.

This clonotype has only a few counts. This could be a read error, since a much larger clone is one nucleotide away. The chain is built from TRBV12-3 or TRBV12-4 and TRBJ2-7; D gene uncertain. V lost 5 bases and J lost 7, with 9 bases in between. This CDR3 is 11 amino acids long. As DNA, the CDR3 is TGTGCCAGCAGTAAGTACAATGAGCAGTACTTC. This encodes CASSKYNEQYF.

This clonotype was detected only a few times. The chain recombines TRBV7-2 with TRBJ2-3; 9 bases fit TRBD1. This CDR3 spans 12 amino acids. Trimming took 1 base from V and 14 from J; bases not matched to a gene: 4. Germline loops: CDR1 SGHTA, CDR2 FQGNSA. The CDR3 region is CASSLVGQGLYF. The CDR3 DNA reads as TGTGCCAGCAGCTTAGTAGGACAGGGGTTGTATTTT.

At least ten counts were recorded for this clonotype. The V gene is TRBV6-5, the J gene TRBJ2-6; D is uncertain. Trimming left V 7 bases short and J 4 bases short, with 17 bases between. Germline-derived CDR1 and CDR2 are MNHEY and SVGAGI. The CDR3 is made up of 16 amino acids. The CDR3 DNA sequence: TGTGCCAGCACCTTTACGTGGGGTGTGGGGGCCAACGTCCTGACTTTC. Translating it yields CASTFTWGVGANVLTF.

V and J are TRBV21-1 and TRBJ2-4; the DNA was not compared with TRBD1, the D call given in the table. TRBV21-1 is marked as a pseudogene. This CDR3 contains 14 residues. The CDR3 sequence: CASSAPRKGYIQYF. Written as DNA, the CDR3 is TGTGCCAGCAGCGCCCCTAGAAAGGGCTACATTCAGTACTTC.

The chain carries TRBV5-1 and TRBJ1-1; no reliable D call. Germline V gives CDR1 SGHRS, CDR2 YFSETQ. Trimming took off 0 bases at V and 0 bases at J, with 12 bases between the two ends. The length of the CDR3 is 16 residues. The CDR3, as DNA: TGCGCCAGCAGCTTGGAGGGCTACCCCATGAACACTGAAGCTTTCTTT. It is translated as CASSLEGYPMNTEAFF.

Many counts were recorded for this clonotype. V and J are TRBV7-9 and TRBJ2-4; no reliable D call. Germline V gives CDR1 SEHNR, CDR2 FQNEAQ (reference sequence). CDR3 length equals 12 residues. Trimming shortened V by 1 base and J by 11 bases, and 9 bases separated the two germline ends. CDR3 in DNA: TGTGCCAGCAGCTTAGTCAGTGGGGTTCAGTACTTC. Residues: CASSLVSGVQYF. The entire variable domain, with the rest obtained from reference TRBV7-9 and TRBJ2-4, is as follows: DTGVSQNPRHKITKRGQNVTFRCDPISEHNRLYWYRQTLGQGPEFLTYFQNEAQLEKSRLLSDRFSAERPKGSFSTLEIQRTEQGDSAMYLCASSLVSGVQYFGAGTRLSVL.

As regards this clonotype: A much larger clone lies one base from this, so it may be a read error. The rearrangement links TRBV7-8 to TRBJ1-5; D ambiguous. The DNA end is more similar to TRBJ2-3, so the J call may be wrong. The CDR3 sequence is 16 residues long. Germline V CDR1 and CDR2: SGHVS, FQNEAQ. The CDR3 DNA follows: TGTGCCAGCAGCTTAGCCGCAGGCTATAGCAATCAGCCCCAGTATTTT. This gives the protein CASSLAAGYSNQPQYF.

Details on this clonotype: The junction departs from germline at one end; a sequencing error may be responsible. This chain links TRBV12-3 or TRBV12-4 with TRBJ1-2; 8 bases are a match to TRBD1. The CDR3 runs to 16 residues. The CDR3: CASGLVFRTGNYGYTF. CDR3 DNA sequence: TGTGCCAGCGGTTTAGTTTTCCGGACAGGGAACTATGGCTACACCTTC.

This clonotype was seen once. This chain uses TRBV20-1 with TRBJ1-1; 7 nucleotides match TRBD1. CDR1 is DFQATT and CDR2 is SNEGSKA in the germline V gene (reference sequence). V was pared by 3 bases and J by 4 bases, with 8 bases of the junction left unmatched. This CDR3 is built from 14 residues. CDR3 DNA sequence: TGCAGTGCTAGGCCCCAGGGACAGTTCACTGAAGCTTTCTTT. Its translation: CSARPQGQFTEAFF.

The rearrangement uses TRBV5-1 and TRBJ1-1; 10 positions match TRBD1. The CDR3 is made up of 15 amino acids. J lost 4 bases, V lost 6 bases, and 9 bases had no gene match. Germline CDR1 reads SGHRS; CDR2 reads YFSETQ. This chain's CDR3 is CASTGQGVSSTEAFF. In DNA form, the CDR3 reads TGCGCCAGCACCGGACAGGGGGTTTCTAGCACTGAAGCTTTCTTT.

This clonotype was counted ten times or more. The gene calls are TRBV12-3 or TRBV12-4 and TRBJ1-5; a weak D match, TRBD1 (5 bases). V was cut by 5 bases and J by 0 bases, with 20 bases left in between. CDR3 length: 18 residues. The CDR3 nucleotides read TGTGCCAGCAGTCTCCCTGATGGGGCAGCCGATAGCAATCAGCCCCAGCATTTT. It encodes CASSLPDGAADSNQPQHF.

Turning to this clonotype: A read error may be the cause here, since a much bigger clone is one base away. The V call is TRBV7-9, the J call TRBJ1-2; D gene unclear. This CDR3 comprises 11 residues. Trimming left V 2 bases short and J 12 bases short, with 10 bases between. Germline-derived CDR1 and CDR2 are SEHNR and FQNEAQ (reference sequence). CDR3 DNA: TGTGCCAGCAGCTTAATCGGGATGCACACCTTC. This encodes CASSLIGMHTF.

The chain has TRBV7-2 and TRBJ2-3, with TRBD2 matching over 12 bases. Germline V lookup: CDR1 SGHTA, CDR2 FQGNSA. The CDR3 sequence is 15 residues long. V gave up 8 bases and J gave up 2 bases; unmatched junction bases: 5. The CDR3 coding sequence is TGTGCCAGCCCTTCTAGCGGGGGGGCCACAGATACGCAGTATTTT. Its protein is CASPSSGGATDTQYF.

The gene calls are TRBV5-1 and TRBJ2-1; possibly TRBD2 for D (6 bases). Germline lookup yields CDR1 SGHRS and CDR2 YFSETQ. The CDR3 has 16 residues. Trimming took 1 base from V and 11 from J, leaving 22 bases between them. The CDR3 DNA reads TGCGCCAGCAGCTTGACGTCCAGGGTTGGAGGGAGACAGCAGTTCTTC. This codes for CASSLTSRVGGRQQFF.

There are many counts of this clonotype. The chain uses TRBV7-2 and TRBJ2-5; D unclear. The germline CDR1 and CDR2 sequences are SGHTA and FQGNSA. This CDR3 region has 13 residues. V was trimmed by 5 bases and J by 6 bases, leaving 13 bases between them. CDR3 coding DNA: TGTGCCAGCAGCCAGCTAGGGATGAAGACCCAGTACTTC. This codes for CASSQLGMKTQYF.

This clonotype was seen a handful of times. This sequence joins TRBV12-3 or TRBV12-4 and TRBJ1-4; possible D gene TRBD1, 6 bases. V was trimmed by 6 bases and J by 7 bases, leaving 12 bases between them. This CDR3 spans 13 amino acids. The CDR3, as DNA: TGTGCCAGCAGACAGGGTCGAGTTGAAAAACTGTTTTTT. This encodes CASRQGRVEKLFF.

As regards this clonotype: This may be a read error, as it is one base from a much larger clone. The chain combines TRBV12-3 or TRBV12-4 with TRBJ1-5; 7 bases line up with TRBD1. This CDR3 has 17 residues. The V segment lost 6 bases and the J segment 6 bases; nucleotides outside the gene matches: 17. The CDR3 nucleotides are TGTGCCAGCAGCCTTCAAACAGGGGTAGGAGGGGGTCAGCCCCAGCATTTT. It encodes CASSLQTGVGGGQPQHF.

Only a few counts were recorded for this clonotype. V usage is TRBV12-3 or TRBV12-4 and J usage is TRBJ1-5, with a possible D match to TRBD1 (5 bases). The V gene lost 3 bases and the J gene lost 1 base, with 16 bases spanning the gap. This CDR3 has 17 amino acids. Here the CDR3 DNA reads TGTGCCAGCAGTTTTAATCTCGTCGGGACCAGCAATCAGCCCCAGCATTTT. This translates into CASSFNLVGTSNQPQHF.

This clonotype appeared a few times. Since a much larger clone is just one base distant, this may be a read error. The chain employs TRBV6-5 and TRBJ2-4; D is uncertain. The J call is in doubt because the DNA end fits TRBJ2-5 better. Germline V gives CDR1 MNHEY, CDR2 SVGAGI. The CDR3 covers 15 residues. This CDR3 reads CASSYSGIGQETQYF. The CDR3 DNA reads TGTGCCAGCAGTTACTCGGGGATAGGCCAAGAGACCCAGTACTTC.

This clonotype has ten or more counts. The chain has TRBV6-2 or TRBV6-3 and TRBJ1-5, with 10 bases aligning to TRBD1. With 0 bases clipped from V and 3 bases from J, the junction kept 2 bases outside the gene matches. The CDR3 totals 16 residues. The germline CDR1 and CDR2 sequences are MNHEY and SVGEGT. The CDR3 reads CASSYSGTGANQPQHF. CDR3 in DNA: TGTGCCAGCAGTTACTCTGGGACAGGGGCCAATCAGCCCCAGCATTTT.

This chain connects TRBV6-2 or TRBV6-3 to TRBJ2-1; D may match TRBD1 or TRBD2 (5 bases each). Germline V gives CDR1 MNHEY, CDR2 SVGEGT. The CDR3 loop spans 12 amino acids. The V and J ends lost 5 bases and 9 bases respectively, with 11 bases between them. In nucleotides, the CDR3 is TGTGCCAGCAGTAAGAGGGGAAGTGAGCAGTTCTTC. This codes for CASSKRGSEQFF.